This T cell receptor (beta chain) emerged from a study of identical twins. General study findings and limits: Conclusions relied on cross-sectional statistical analysis, not following the same donors. Within beta out-of-frame sequences, the excess sharing observed between twins was weaker.

TCRdb re-called the 5' RACE reads with MiXCR, one entry per CDR3 protein. The data contain some 1,600,000 distinct CDR3 sequences, under 35% of them singletons. This clonotype was observed a single time. Its antigen is not known. Every one of the donors was a healthy Caucasian. CDR3 length: 13 residues. The J segment lost 8 bases and the V segment lost 4 bases, leaving 7 bases of the junction unmatched. Per germline, CDR1 SGHRS and CDR2 YFSETQ. The rearrangement links TRBV5-1 to TRBJ1-2; 8 bases align to TRBD1. This receptor was taken from a newborn girl in good health. Source material: cord blood. CDR3 amino acids: CASSHGQGEGYTF. DNA for the CDR3: TGCGCCAGCAGCCACGGACAGGGCGAGGGCTACACCTTC.